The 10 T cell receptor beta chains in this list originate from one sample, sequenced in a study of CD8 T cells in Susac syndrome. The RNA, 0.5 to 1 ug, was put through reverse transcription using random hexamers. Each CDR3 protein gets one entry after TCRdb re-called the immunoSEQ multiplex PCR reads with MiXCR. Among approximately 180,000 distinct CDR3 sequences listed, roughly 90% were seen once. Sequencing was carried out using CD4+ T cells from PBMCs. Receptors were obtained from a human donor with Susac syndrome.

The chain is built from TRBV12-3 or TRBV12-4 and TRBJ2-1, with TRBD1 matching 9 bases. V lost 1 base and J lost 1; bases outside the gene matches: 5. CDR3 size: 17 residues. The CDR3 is CASSLVWDRVSYNEQFF. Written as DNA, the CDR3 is TGTGCCAGCAGTTTAGTATGGGACAGGGTTTCCTACAATGAGCAGTTCTTC.

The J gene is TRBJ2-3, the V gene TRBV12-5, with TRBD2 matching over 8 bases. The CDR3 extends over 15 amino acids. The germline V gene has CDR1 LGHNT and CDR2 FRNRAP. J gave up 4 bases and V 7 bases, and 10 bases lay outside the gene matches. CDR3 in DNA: TGTGCTAGTGTCCTCCGAGCGGGGGTGTCAGATACGCAGTATTTT. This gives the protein CASVLRAGVSDTQYF. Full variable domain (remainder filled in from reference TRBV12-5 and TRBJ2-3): DARVTQTPRHKVTEMGQEVTMRCQPILGHNTVFWYRQTMMQGLELLAYFRNRAPLDDSGMPKDRFSAEMPDATLATLKIQPSEPRDSAVYFCASVLRAGVSDTQYFGPGTRLTVL.

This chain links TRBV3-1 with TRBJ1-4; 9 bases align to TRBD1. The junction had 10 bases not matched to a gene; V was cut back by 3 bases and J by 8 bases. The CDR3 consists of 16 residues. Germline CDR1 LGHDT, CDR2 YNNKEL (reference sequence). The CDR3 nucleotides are TGTGCCAGCAGCCAGTCACCGGGACAGGGAGACGAAAAACTGTTTTTT. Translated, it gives CASSQSPGQGDEKLFF.

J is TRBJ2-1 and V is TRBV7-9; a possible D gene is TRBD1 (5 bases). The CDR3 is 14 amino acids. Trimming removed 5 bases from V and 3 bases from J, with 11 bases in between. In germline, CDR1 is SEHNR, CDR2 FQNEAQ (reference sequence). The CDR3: CASSPRVLYNEQFF. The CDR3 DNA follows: TGTGCCAGCAGCCCCAGGGTTCTCTACAATGAGCAGTTCTTC.

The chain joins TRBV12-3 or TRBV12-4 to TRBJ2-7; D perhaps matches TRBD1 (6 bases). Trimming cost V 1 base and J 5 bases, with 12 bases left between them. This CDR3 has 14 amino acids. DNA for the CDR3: TGTGCCAGCAGTTTAGTACAGGGTACCGACGAGCAGTACTTC. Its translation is CASSLVQGTDEQYF.

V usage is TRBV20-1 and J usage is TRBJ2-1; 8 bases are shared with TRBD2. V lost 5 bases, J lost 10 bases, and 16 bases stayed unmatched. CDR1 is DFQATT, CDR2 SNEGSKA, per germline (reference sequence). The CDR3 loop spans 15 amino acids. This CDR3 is CSAPRAGGGEKEQFF. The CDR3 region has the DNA TGCAGTGCTCCCCGGGCGGGGGGCGGGGAAAAAGAGCAGTTCTTC.

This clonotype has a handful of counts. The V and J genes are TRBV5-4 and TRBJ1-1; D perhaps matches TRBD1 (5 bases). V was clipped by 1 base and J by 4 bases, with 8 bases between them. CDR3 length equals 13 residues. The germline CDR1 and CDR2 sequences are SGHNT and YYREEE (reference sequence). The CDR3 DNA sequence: TGTGCCAGCAGCTTGTCAACAGGCACTGAAGCTTTCTTT. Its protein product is CASSLSTGTEAFF.

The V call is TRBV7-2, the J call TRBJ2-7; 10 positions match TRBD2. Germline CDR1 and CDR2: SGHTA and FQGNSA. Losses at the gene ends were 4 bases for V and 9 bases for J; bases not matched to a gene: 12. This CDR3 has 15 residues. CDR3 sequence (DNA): TGTGCCAGCAGCTCGGGACTAGCGCTACAGGGGGGGCAGTACTTC. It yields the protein CASSSGLALQGGQYF.

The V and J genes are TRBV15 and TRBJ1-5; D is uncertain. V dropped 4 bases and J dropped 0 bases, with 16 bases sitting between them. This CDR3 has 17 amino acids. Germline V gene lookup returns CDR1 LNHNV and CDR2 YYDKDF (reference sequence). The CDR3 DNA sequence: TGTGCCACCAGCACCCCAAAAGACTGGTATAGCAATCAGCCCCAGCATTTT. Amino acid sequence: CATSTPKDWYSNQPQHF. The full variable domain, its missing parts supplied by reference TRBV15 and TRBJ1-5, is DAMVIQNPRYQVTQFGKPVTLSCSQTLNHNVMYWYQQKSSQAPKLLFHYYDKDFNNEADTPDNFQSRRPNTSFCFLDIRSPGLGDTAMYLCATSTPKDWYSNQPQHFGDGTRLSIL.

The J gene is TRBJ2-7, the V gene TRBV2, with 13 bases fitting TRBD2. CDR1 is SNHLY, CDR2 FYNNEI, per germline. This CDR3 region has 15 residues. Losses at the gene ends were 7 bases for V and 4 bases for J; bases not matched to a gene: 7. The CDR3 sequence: CASKTGLAGTYEQYF. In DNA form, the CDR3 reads TGTGCCAGCAAGACGGGACTAGCGGGGACGTACGAGCAGTACTTC.